This T cell receptor beta chain was documented in a study of shared clonotypes between healthy human individuals. Donors comprised only Caucasian adults living in Nashville, Tennessee. After removal of 4 bases from V and 5 bases from J, the junction contained 7 bases not matched to a gene. The CDR3 sequence is 15 residues long. CDR1 and CDR2 (germline): ENHRY, SYGVKD. In the original analysis: Filtering differed, since immunoSEQ gave only junction sequences and no quality scores. Using immunoSEQ multiplex PCR, the repertoire was profiled, and TCRdb retains in-frame clones only, with some absent. V and J calls and clone size are those listed in that table; D and trimming were worked out from the DNA. Counted here are 950,000 to 1,300,000 clones, about 77% occurring once; the ten biggest clones make up nearly 1.5%.

The rearrangement joins TRBV10-3 to TRBJ1-4; TRBD1 agrees at 7 bases. Material: memory CD4+ T cells sorted from blood. Indicated subset: CD45RA-negative fraction. This TCR derives from a man younger than 35 in good health. This CDR3 reads CAISAGTESNEKLFF. The CDR3 DNA follows: TGTGCCATCAGTGCCGGGACAGAAAGCAATGAAAAACTGTTTTTT.